This T cell receptor beta chain was captured by sequencing in a study of blood T cells in healthy people across ages. Whole-study findings and limits: Roughly linear declines in TCR beta diversity per million T cells occurred with age.

This clonotype was found a few times. Antigen specificity is unknown. There are 16 residues in the CDR3. Germline V CDR1 and CDR2: SGHVS, FQNEAQ. V was clipped by 1 base and J by 4 bases, with 14 bases between them. Combining a sample-barcoded 5' primer with a J-beta primer mix, a second PCR ran for about 7 to 11 cycles. MiXCR, applied by TCRdb to the 5' RACE reads, yields one record per CDR3 protein. The top ten hold approximately 7% of the sample, which has over 1,300,000 distinct CDR3 sequences, 59% seen once. This chain links TRBV7-8 with TRBJ2-1; D is uncertain. This clonotype originated in a man aged 18 to 30 in good health. The sample comprised blood. The CDR3 reads CASSLGLRGYYNEQFF. In DNA form, the CDR3 reads TGTGCCAGCAGCTTAGGTCTGCGTGGCTATTACAATGAGCAGTTCTTC. The whole variable domain, filled in from reference TRBV7-8 and TRBJ2-1, reads GAGVSQSPRYKVAKRGQDVALRCDPISGHVSLFWYQQALGQGPEFLTYFQNEAQLDKSGLPSDRFFAERPEGSVSTLKIQRTQQEDSAVYLCASSLGLRGYYNEQFFGPGTRLTVL.